A single sample is the source of the 6 T cell receptor beta chains below, sequenced in a study of shared clonotypes between healthy human individuals. Profiled with immunoSEQ multiplex PCR; TCRdb holds only in-frame clones, not every one. Of over a million clones listed, 95% to 99% are singletons. The specimen sequenced was naive CD4+ T cells sorted from blood. Specified subset: CD45RA+ positively selected. All receptors come from a man aged 25-40 years in good health.

This chain uses TRBV18 with TRBJ2-2, with D possibly matching TRBD1 (6 bases). The CDR3 spans 17 residues. With 1 base removed from V and 7 bases from J, the gap between germline ends came to 19 bases. Looked up from germline, CDR1 is KGHSH and CDR2 is LQKENI. The CDR3 spells CASSPLRKSRGIGELFF. In DNA, the CDR3 is TGTGCCAGCTCACCACTCCGCAAATCCAGGGGAATCGGGGAGCTGTTTTTT.

The chain is built from TRBV28 and TRBJ2-7, with 9 bases aligning to TRBD1. V gave up 6 bases and J gave up 3 bases; unmatched junction bases: 9. Germline CDR1 reads MDHEN; CDR2 reads SYDVKM. The CDR3 contains 15 residues. CDR3 DNA: TGTGCCAGCAGGGCACAGGGGGCTGGCCGCTACGAGCAGTACTTC. Residues: CASRAQGAGRYEQYF.

The rearrangement joins TRBV5-1 to TRBJ2-7; TRBD2 agrees at 9 bases. The germline V gene has CDR1 SGHRS and CDR2 YFSETQ. The CDR3 is 16 amino acids. Trimming cost V 7 bases and J 6 bases; bases outside gene matches: 17. The CDR3 here is CASARLGGRARGEQYF. CDR3 DNA sequence: TGCGCCAGCGCAAGATTGGGCGGGAGGGCCCGGGGCGAGCAGTACTTC.

Only one count was recorded for this clone. The chain combines TRBV10-1 with TRBJ2-7, with D perhaps TRBD2 (6 bases). The CDR3 spans 14 residues. Germline values: CDR1 WNHNN, CDR2 SYGVQD (reference sequence). Trimming took 3 bases from V and 2 from J, leaving 11 bases between them. As DNA, the CDR3 is TGCGCCAGCAGTGACGGTGGCGGGGCCTACGAGCAGTACTTC. It codes for CASSDGGGAYEQYF.

The V call is TRBV9, the J call TRBJ2-5; 7 bases match TRBD2. The trim removed 1 base at V and 0 bases at J, leaving 3 bases unmatched. This CDR3 has 15 residues. The V gene's germline CDR1 is SGDLS and CDR2 YYNGEE. As DNA, the CDR3 is TGTGCCAGCAGCGTACTAGCGGCAGACCAAGAGACCCAGTACTTC. This sequence encodes CASSVLAADQETQYF.

The chain is built from TRBV5-8 and TRBJ1-5; D unresolved. V lost 3 bases, J lost 6 bases, and 7 bases lay in between. Germline CDR1 reads SGHTS; CDR2 reads YDEGEE. The CDR3 extends over 12 amino acids. CDR3 region: CASSSSGQPQHF. In DNA, the CDR3 is TGTGCCAGCAGCTCCTCGGGTCAGCCCCAGCATTTT.